This T cell receptor (beta chain) came from a study of siplizumab effects on memory and regulatory T cells. With respect to this clone: Its antigen is not known.

CDR1 and CDR2 from the germline V gene are MGHDK and SYGVNS. The CDR3 totals 15 residues. With 10 bases removed from V and 3 bases from J, the gap between germline ends came to 21 bases. General study findings and limits: Naive versus memory phenotype went unassigned for roughly 75-96% of proliferating CD4+ or CD8+ clones. Siplizumab significantly decreased alloreactive sequences from unstimulated CD4+ memory cells.

Only in-frame clones appear in the TCRdb table, and some are missing; sequencing was by immunoSEQ multiplex PCR. Altogether 26,000 or so clones are present, 75% to 85% being singletons, with the ten largest covering about 25%. J is TRBJ1-2 and V is TRBV25-1; TRBD1 might be the D (5 bases). What was sequenced was memory CD4+ T cells sorted from blood. The TCR comes from a human donor in good health. The CDR3 reads CANEGLLCYDYGYTF. For the CDR3, the DNA is TGTGCCAACGAGGGACTCCTGTGTTACGACTATGGCTACACCTTC.